Sequencing of this TCR beta chain was carried out in a study of cytomegalovirus exposure and HLA in healthy donors listed by TCRdb under 2017. Study-level background: An earlier analysis of some 550 of the donors reported 250 to 300 Gb of sequence data and 117 million unique TCR beta sequences from some 180 million T cells. The later analysis used no new phenotypic data to find candidate immune exposures, relying instead on TCR beta sequences and their occurrence across donors. On average, about 200,000 unique TCR beta nucleotide sequences were sequenced per donor among roughly 430 genotyped donors of the cohort, with roughly 18% of those sequences being non-productive. In addition to the first cohort of roughly 700 subjects, a separate validation cohort of around 110 different subjects was used. In a later analysis, previously published TCR beta repertoires from 550 to 750 donors were re-analyzed and high-resolution HLA genotyping was added so that TCR occurrence patterns could be studied. An earlier analysis of 587 of the donors used high-throughput TCR beta sequencing to judge whether each TCR beta V gene segment behaved as functional or pseudogenic. The number of typed donors differed by locus: 629-630 for A, B, C, DRB1 and DQB1; approximately 540 for DQA1; approximately 600 for DPA1; and roughly 490 for DPB1. Donor age, sex, ethnicity and CMV serostatus were collected together with the repertoire data. HLA typing included class I and class II loci at four-digit resolution. Because of strong linkage in the cohort, five DR-DQ haplotypes were treated as single units for association and clustering. The genetic ancestry cluster associated with self-reported Caucasian donors included 81% of the approximately 410 genotyped donors. Genome-wide SNP genotypes for about 60% of the 666 donors were used in a later genetic analysis, which treated that subset as a discovery cohort. The T cell repertoires of around 730 subjects were profiled by immunosequencing and related to cytomegalovirus serostatus. All discovery cohort repertoires had been generated using a single sequencing platform. The aim of the study was to test whether cataloging public T cell receptors could identify signatures of past pathogen exposure. To predict cytomegalovirus infection status, the study brought together high-throughput TCR immunosequencing, statistical association of individual TCRs with disease status, and machine learning. Approximately 310 gigabases of sequencing data and around 90 million unique TCR sequences made up an early release that covered approximately 620 HLA-typed donors. Here is what the overall study found, with its caveats: A further reported finding was that TCR beta sequences accurately predicted the HLA-A and HLA-B alleles for most subjects in the first cohort. According to a later analysis, TCR association rates differed among HLA loci, with DRB1 alleles showing the most associated TCRs and HLA-C alleles showing the fewest. A few of the identified cytomegalovirus-associated TCR beta chains were confirmed in vitro to be specific for cytomegalovirus antigens. While some public TCRs were present in many individuals, most TCR sequences turned up only very rarely across donors. A total of about 180 TCR beta chains were listed by the study as associated with cytomegalovirus. According to a later analysis, parvovirus B19, influenza, CMV and Epstein-Barr virus appeared linked to several top co-occurrence clusters. In a later analysis, most CMV-associated TCR beta chains were found to appear HLA-restricted, with HLA associations seemingly driven largely by CMV exposure. Assigning TCR associations to individual alleles was difficult when HLA alleles, especially DR and DQ, strongly co-occurred. An earlier analysis of 450 to 750 of the donors showed that most TCR beta V segments appeared in productive rearrangements either about 87% or about 30% of the time, which broadly matched IMGT annotations. Some IMGT-functional V segments, including TRBV6-2 and TRBV6-3, could not be distinguished by the 87-base-pair reads and were therefore excluded. This cohort had only TCR beta chains sequenced, and the lack of alpha or paired-chain data limited which features could be detected. The only immune exposure information available for the cohort was CMV serostatus. Compared with equally common non-associated chains, HLA-associated TCR beta chains in a later analysis were more clonally expanded and had lower generation probabilities. According to the authors, the approach could potentially be generalized to other disease states and immunological phenotypes. Linkage disequilibrium might explain the correlated functional status among segregating V segments, but an unknown experimental factor could not be ruled out. A group of highly shared sequence variants was considered likely to be a technical artifact of the sequencing pipeline. Sequencing depth was assumed to be roughly uniform across donors in the presence/absence analyses, though that assumption may not hold. V-gene and J-gene trimming of TCR beta chains was associated with a missense DCLRE1C variant in a later genetic analysis, and the association was replicated in an independent cohort. In a later genetic analysis, fewer N-insertions in productive TCRs were reported among donors in an Asian-associated ancestry cluster than the roughly 700-donor mean. In a later analysis, some 18,000 TCR beta sequences were associated with specific HLA alleles at a false discovery rate of 0.05. About 15 rarely observed V segments, including chromosome 9 orphons, were excluded from the earlier analysis of about 610 of the donors because counts were too low. The classifier was reported to diagnose cytomegalovirus status with high specificity and sensitivity in both the original and validation cohorts. Because HLA typing was missing for some donors at each locus, association tests included only the typed subset.

Reading from cysteine to phenylalanine, the CDR3 counts 19 amino acids. Kept here is only the CDR3 DNA, which spans 57 bases and is read in frame from base 1. Based on the germline V gene, the CDR1 and CDR2 sequences are LGHNA and YNFKEQ. Trimming leaves V shorter by 0 bases and J shorter by 2 bases, with the junction holding 10 bases beyond the gene matches. In total, 630 or so healthy bone marrow donors made up the cohort. All cohort members were sampled while nominally healthy, although unrecorded immune exposures were likely present. The donor was CMV seronegative and was included in the group of several hundred seronegative cohort members. A peripheral blood sample was collected from each donor, and TCR beta sequencing was performed on peripheral blood mononuclear cells. Genomic DNA was extracted from the blood cell samples with the Qiagen DNeasy Blood Extraction Kit. Libraries were constructed by the immunoSEQ multiplex PCR assay. The multiplex PCR relied on a mix of 60 forward primers for TCR Vbeta segments and 13 reverse primers for TCR Jbeta segments. The CDR3 region of rearranged TCR beta genes was amplified from genomic DNA by a multiplex PCR assay. Amplified TCR beta libraries were sequenced as 87-base-pair reads on the Illumina HiSeq System. Per the original workflow: Across the 600 to 700 repertoires, a later analysis counted approximately 75 million unique TCR beta chains, roughly 11 million of which were shared by at least two donors. Raw reads were error-corrected and collapsed into unique sequences by a nearest-neighbor algorithm in which closely related sequences were merged to remove PCR and sequencing errors. CDR3 sequences were aligned to IMGT reference sequences to assign V, D and J gene segments. For a sequence to be retained, at least a six-nucleotide match to both a V gene segment and a J gene segment was required. A rearrangement was called productive if the CDR3 had no stop codons and remained in frame with V and J, and every other rearrangement was called non-productive. CDR3 was defined by IMGT convention, running from the second conserved V-encoded cysteine to the conserved J-encoded phenylalanine. The earlier analysis of a few hundred of the donors excluded any sequence lacking an unambiguous match to a single V gene segment. An earlier analysis of approximately 590 of the donors called V segments functional above 56.7% productive rearrangements and segregating when the between-donor standard deviation exceeded 5%. A statistical classification framework was developed to diagnose cytomegalovirus status using the catalog of TCR beta chain sequences. In a later analysis, V and J genes were assigned by comparing TCR nucleotide sequences against IMGT/GENE-DB human TR gene sequences. Using the TCRdist pipeline, a later analysis assigned CDR3 sequences along with most-parsimonious VDJ recombination scenarios. A later analysis defined each TCR beta chain by its CDR3 amino acid sequence plus V-gene family, and excluded reads lacking a unique V-gene family. As a way to deal with suspected cross-contamination and a sequencing artifact, a later analysis dropped nearly 600 nucleotide sequences that were highly shared and had low generation probability. In a later analysis, a clonal expansion index for each public chain was calculated from normalized within-repertoire ranks of inferred template counts. Generation probabilities in a later analysis came from a VDJ recombination model fitted to out-of-frame rearrangements, and those results were checked against IGoR. In a later analysis, TCR-TCR, TCR-HLA and TCR-CMV co-occurrence was scored with hypergeometric tests, and a repertoire-size bias correction was applied to TCR pairs. In a later analysis, false discovery rates were estimated by permuting HLA or CMV assignments 20 times. In a later analysis, co-occurring TCRs were grouped using DBSCAN, and TCRdist sequence similarity was added for clustering within HLA-allele-positive subsets. Repertoires with fewer than 30,000 or more than 120,000 public chains, plus five repertoires with anomalous nucleotide sharing, were excluded from co-occurrence clustering. TCRdb stores this immuneACCESS table with in-frame sequences only. Part of the clones is absent; in the studies checked, under half of the shortfall reflects unresolved V genes, and no reason is known for the rest. That table supplies the V and J calls and clone size; D and trimming were determined from the DNA. Present in this sample are about 180,000 clones, over 70% of which were seen just once. The ten largest clones take up approximately 1.3% of the sample.

Concerning this clone: Its recognized antigen is unknown. Nothing much larger sits one base from this clone, and base qualities are not available.

The sequence joins TRBV4-2 to TRBJ2-2; a stretch of 9 junction bases matches TRBD2. This receptor was taken from a man between 18 and 29 years old in good health and CMV-seronegative. The specimen sequenced was PBMCs. The DNA reads as follows: TGTGCCAGCAGCCAAGATCGGCGAGCGGGGGGCCTTAACACCGGGGAGCTGTTTTTT. Its coded protein is CASSQDRRAGGLNTGELFF.